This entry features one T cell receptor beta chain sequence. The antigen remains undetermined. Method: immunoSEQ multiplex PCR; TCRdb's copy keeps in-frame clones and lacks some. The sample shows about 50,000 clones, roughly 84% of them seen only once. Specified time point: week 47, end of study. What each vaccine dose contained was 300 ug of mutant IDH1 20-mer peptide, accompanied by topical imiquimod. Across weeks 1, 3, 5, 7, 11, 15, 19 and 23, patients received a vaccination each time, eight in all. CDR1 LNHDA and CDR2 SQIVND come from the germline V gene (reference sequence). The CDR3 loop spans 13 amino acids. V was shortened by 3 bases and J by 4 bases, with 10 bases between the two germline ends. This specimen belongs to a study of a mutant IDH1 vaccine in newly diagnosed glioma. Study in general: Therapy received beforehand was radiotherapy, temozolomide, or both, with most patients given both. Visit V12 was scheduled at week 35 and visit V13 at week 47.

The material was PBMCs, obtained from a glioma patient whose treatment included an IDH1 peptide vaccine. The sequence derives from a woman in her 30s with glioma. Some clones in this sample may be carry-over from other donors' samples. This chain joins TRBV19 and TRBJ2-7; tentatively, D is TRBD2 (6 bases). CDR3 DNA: TGTGCCAGTAGTATCGGTGGGGGGTACGAGCAGTACTTC. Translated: CASSIGGGYEQYF.